Listed here are 25 T cell receptor beta chains from one sample, sequenced in a study of breast tumors, draining lymph nodes, adjacent tissues. Via MiXCR, TCRdb re-called the multiplex PCR reads, giving one row per CDR3 protein. The data contain 150,000 to 200,000 distinct CDR3 sequences, about 33% of them seen just once; the ten biggest clones take up about 3.8%. The lymph nodes were axillary draining lymph nodes from breast cancer patients. The sample comprised axillary lymph node tissue. These receptors were obtained from a female donor with breast cancer. Some clones in this sample may be carry-over from other donors' samples.

As regards this clonotype: A much more abundant neighbour one base away suggests this may be a read error. This rearrangement joins TRBV7-2 to TRBJ2-7, with 7 bases lining up with TRBD2. The CDR3 extends over 15 amino acids. CDR1 and CDR2 (germline): SGHTA, FQGNSA. This CDR3 is CASSKEWGTTYEQHF. In DNA form, the CDR3 reads TGTGCCAGCAGTAAGGAGTGGGGGACTACCTACGAGCAGCACTTC. The full variable domain, rest sourced from reference TRBV7-2 and TRBJ2-7, is GAGVSQSPSNKVTEKGKDVELRCDPISGHTALYWYRQSLGQGLEFLIYFQGNSAPDKSGLPSDRFSAERTGGSVSTLTIQRTQQEDSAVYLCASSKEWGTTYEQHFGPGTRLTVT.

This clonotype appeared a few times. This chain uses TRBV11-3 with TRBJ1-1; D remains unclear. In germline, CDR1 is SGHNT, CDR2 YENEEA. The CDR3 loop spans 13 amino acids. Trimming took off 4 bases at V and 2 bases at J, with 8 bases between the two ends. CDR3 DNA: TGTGCCAGCAGCTCGAATCAAAACACTGAAGCTTTCTTT. Its translation is CASSSNQNTEAFF.

CDR3 residues: CSARETRSSSREHF. The CDR3 DNA sequence: TGCAGTGCTAGAGAGACTAGGAGTTCAAGTCGTGAGCATTTT. This chain joins TRBV20-1 and TRBJ1-5; D remains unclear. The germline gives CDR1 DFQATT, CDR2 SNEGSKA (reference sequence). Trimming pared 0 bases from V and 14 bases from J, leaving 20 bases between. This CDR3 is 14 amino acids long.

This clonotype has a count of ten or more. The V gene is TRBV30, the J gene TRBJ2-1, with 10 bases matching TRBD1. The CDR3 totals 13 residues. Germline CDR1 GTSNPN, CDR2 SVGIG (reference sequence). The junction had 2 bases not matched to a gene; V was cut back by 2 bases and J by 7 bases. CDR3 sequence (DNA): TGTGCCTGGAGTAAGGACAGGGGGAATGAGCAGTTCTTC. Translated, it gives CAWSKDRGNEQFF.

In its sample, this clonotype was seen many times. The chain combines TRBV11-3 with TRBJ2-6, with D maybe TRBD2 (5 bases). CDR3 length: 14 residues. Germline CDR1 and CDR2: SGHNT and YENEEA. Trimming removed 4 bases from V and 1 base from J, with 5 bases in between. CDR3 sequence (DNA): TGTGCCAGCAGCTCGGGGTCTGGGGCCAACGTCCTGACTTTC. It encodes CASSSGSGANVLTF.

CDR3 nucleotides: TGTGCCAGCAGGGGACAGGGACCTAGCAATCAGCCCCAGCATTTT. Protein sequence: CASRGQGPSNQPQHF. This rearrangement joins TRBV2 to TRBJ1-5, with 9 bases matching TRBD1. Losses at the gene ends were 6 bases for V and 0 bases for J; bases not matched to a gene: 3. The CDR3 extends over 15 amino acids. CDR1 and CDR2 from the germline V gene are SNHLY and FYNNEI.

This clonotype occurred many times. The V gene is TRBV19, the J gene TRBJ1-2, with D unclear. Germline assignment: CDR1 LNHDA and CDR2 SQIVND (reference sequence). V was pared by 2 bases and J by 8 bases, with 18 bases between. This CDR3 has 15 residues. DNA of the CDR3: TGTGCCAGTAGTATAAATGACCGGACGATCTACGGCTACACCTTC. It yields the protein CASSINDRTIYGYTF.

The table lists this clonotype with many counts. This sequence joins TRBV25-1 and TRBJ1-6; TRBD1 aligns across 8 bases. There are 13 residues in the CDR3. Germline trimming cut 7 bases from V and 9 bases from J; bases unmatched to any gene: 5. Germline-derived CDR1 and CDR2 are MGHDK and SYGVNS. CDR3: CASTGGVSSPLHF. The DNA of the CDR3 is TGTGCCAGCACAGGGGGCGTCAGTTCACCCCTCCACTTT. Filled out from reference TRBV25-1 and TRBJ1-6, the complete variable domain reads EADIYQTPRYLVIGTGKKITLECSQTMGHDKMYWYQQDPGMELHLIHYSYGVNSTEKGDLSSESTVSRIRTEHFPLTLESARPSHTSQYLCASTGGVSSPLHFGNGTRLTVT.

Ten or more counts support this clonotype. The rearrangement links TRBV7-9 to TRBJ2-7; unclear D gene. Trimming removed 4 bases at V and 2 bases at J, with 12 bases between. CDR1 is SEHNR, CDR2 FQNEAQ, per germline (reference sequence). The CDR3 spans 14 residues. CDR3 DNA sequence: TGTGCCAGCAGCTCCCCCGTCAGTCCCTACGAGCAGTACTTC. Its translation: CASSSPVSPYEQYF.

This clonotype has more than one count but fewer than ten. A much larger clone lies a single base off, so this may be a read error. The chain has TRBV5-1 and TRBJ2-5, with a weak D call TRBD2 (5 bases). The CDR3 is made up of 14 amino acids. Germline assignment: CDR1 SGHRS and CDR2 YFSETQ. CDR3 residues: CASSPGLYQEPQYF. In DNA, the CDR3 is TGCGCCAGCAGCCCAGGACTGTACCAAGAGCCCCAGTACTTC.

This clonotype has ten or more counts. A much larger clone lies a single base off, so this may be a read error. As the CDR3 is not closed by the conserved phenylalanine or tryptophan, this likely results from a read error. The chain has TRBV5-1 and TRBJ1-6; weak D call: TRBD1 (6 bases). This CDR3 contains 15 residues. Germline lookup yields CDR1 SGHRS and CDR2 YFSETQ. V shed 4 bases and J shed 0 bases, with 8 bases lying between them. The CDR3 sequence: CASSQGTSYNSPLHL. The CDR3 DNA reads as TGCGCCAGCAGCCAGGGGACCTCCTATAATTCACCCCTCCACCTT.

The V gene is TRBV20-1, the J gene TRBJ2-1; possibly TRBD1 for D (6 bases). V dropped 0 bases and J dropped 12 bases, with 18 bases sitting between them. Looked up from germline, CDR1 is DFQATT and CDR2 is SNEGSKA (reference sequence). This CDR3 comprises 14 residues. The CDR3 region is CSARDEGVISGQFF. CDR3 DNA: TGCAGTGCTAGAGATGAGGGGGTAATTAGTGGGCAGTTCTTC.

For this clonotype: The junction departs from the called germline gene at one end, perhaps through a read error. V is TRBV20-1 and J is TRBJ2-4, with a weak D call TRBD2 (6 bases). The CDR3 sequence is 13 residues long. Per germline, CDR1 DFQATT and CDR2 SNEGSKA (reference sequence). The CDR3 region is CSAVAVAKNTQYF. DNA for the CDR3: TGCAGTGCAGTAGCGGTGGCCAAAAACACTCAGTACTTC.

V usage is TRBV19 and J usage is TRBJ1-2; 9 positions match TRBD1. This CDR3 is built from 15 residues. The ends lost 5 bases at V and 4 bases at J; junction bases unmatched: 8. CDR1 and CDR2 (germline): LNHDA, SQIVND (reference sequence). For the CDR3, the DNA is TGTGCCAGTAGTCCAAGGGGGACAGGGCGCTATGGCTACACCTTC. The encoded protein is CASSPRGTGRYGYTF.

This clonotype was seen at least ten times. CDR3 DNA: TGTGCCAGCAGCCTAGAGGGTTTTAATTCACCCCTCCACTTT. Its protein product is CASSLEGFNSPLHF. The chain is built from TRBV7-9 and TRBJ1-6; D unclear. V dropped 5 bases and J dropped 6 bases, with 11 bases sitting between them. Germline lookup yields CDR1 SEHNR and CDR2 FQNEAQ (reference sequence). This CDR3 is built from 14 residues. Drawing the rest from reference TRBV7-9 and TRBJ1-6, the complete variable domain is DTGVSQNPRHKITKRGQNVTFRCDPISEHNRLYWYRQTLGQGPEFLTYFQNEAQLEKSRLLSDRFSAERPKGSFSTLEIQRTEQGDSAMYLCASSLEGFNSPLHFGNGTRLTVT.

In regard to this clonotype: A much larger clone sits a single nucleotide away, making a read error possible. The J gene is TRBJ1-5, the V gene TRBV4-1, with TRBD1 matching over 8 bases. TRBJ2-3 matches the DNA end more closely, so the J call is doubtful. Germline CDR1 reads MGHRA; CDR2 reads YSYEKL. CDR3 length equals 13 residues. In nucleotides, the CDR3 is TGCGCCAGCAGTCTGACAGGGGATCAGCCCCAGTATTTT. Amino acid sequence: CASSLTGDQPQYF.

On this clonotype itself: A much more abundant neighbour one base away suggests this may be a read error. This chain joins TRBV20-1 and TRBJ2-1, with a possible D match to TRBD2 (6 bases). CDR1 and CDR2 from the germline V gene are DFQATT and SNEGSKA (reference sequence). The CDR3 extends over 14 amino acids. This CDR3 reads CSAWDFSSYTEQFF. The CDR3 coding sequence is TGCAGTGCTTGGGACTTCAGCTCCTACACTGAGCAGTTCTTC.

Regarding this clonotype: A much larger clone lies a single base off, so this may be a read error. The chain joins TRBV20-1 to TRBJ1-2; D is perhaps TRBD1 (5 bases). CDR1 is DFQATT, CDR2 SNEGSKA, per germline (reference sequence). The CDR3 covers 12 residues. CDR3 residues: CSVVKRDYGSTF. CDR3 nucleotides: TGCAGTGTTGTAAAGAGGGACTATGGCTCCACCTTC.

The sample holds many counts of this clonotype. CDR3 loop: CASTDPGPRQQFF. As DNA, the CDR3 is TGTGCCAGTACCGATCCTGGCCCTCGCCAGCAGTTCTTC. This chain connects TRBV19 to TRBJ2-1; D unclear. Germline V gene data show CDR1 as LNHDA and CDR2 as SQIVND (reference sequence). CDR3 length equals 13 residues. The V and J ends lost 7 bases and 11 bases respectively, with 18 bases between them. Together with reference TRBV19 and TRBJ2-1, the CDR3 gives the full variable domain: DGGITQSPKYLFRKEGQNVTLSCEQNLNHDAMYWYRQDPGQGLRLIYYSQIVNDFQKGDIAEGYSVSREKKESFPLTVTSAQKNPTAFYLCASTDPGPRQQFFGPGTRLTVL.

This clonotype appeared many times. The rearrangement uses TRBV3-1 and TRBJ1-3; D gene uncertain. The V end lost 3 bases, the J end lost 4 bases, and 7 bases lay between the germline ends. The germline CDR1 and CDR2 sequences are LGHDT and YNNKEL (reference sequence). This CDR3 is built from 13 residues. The CDR3 bases are TGTGCCAGCAGCCATTCAGACGGAAACACCATATATTTT. This encodes CASSHSDGNTIYF.

This clonotype was seen many times. The genes are TRBV12-3 or TRBV12-4 and TRBJ2-1, with D possibly called TRBD1 or TRBD2 (5 bases each). The CDR3 extends over 11 amino acids. The V end lost 3 bases, the J end lost 12 bases, and 9 bases lay between the germline ends. The CDR3 DNA reads as TGTGCCAGCAGTTTGGGTGGGGGGCAGTTCTTC. Protein: CASSLGGGQFF.

The chain couples TRBV24-1 to TRBJ2-5; a weak D match, TRBD2 (5 bases). V was pared by 5 bases and J by 4 bases, with 13 bases between. Germline CDR1 KGHDR, CDR2 SFDVKD. The CDR3 is 14 residues long. As DNA, the CDR3 is TGTGCCACCAGTGTAGGAACGGGAACAGAGACCCAGTACTTC. This codes for CATSVGTGTETQYF.

This clonotype appeared many times. This chain links TRBV7-9 with TRBJ1-2, with D hard to call. Germline assignment: CDR1 SEHNR and CDR2 FQNEAQ (reference sequence). The germline V and J ends were trimmed by 7 bases and 7 bases, with 19 bases remaining between them. The CDR3 length is 14 residues. CDR3 sequence (DNA): TGTGCCAGCATAAATGGAGGGCCAAAGGGTGGCTACACCTTC. Protein sequence: CASINGGPKGGYTF.

This clonotype was detected ten times or more. The rearrangement joins TRBV6-6 to TRBJ2-1, with 9 nucleotides matching TRBD2. The CDR3 sequence is 14 residues long. The V segment lost 6 bases and the J segment 2 bases; nucleotides outside the gene matches: 2. The germline CDR1 and CDR2 sequences are MNHNY and SVGAGI (reference sequence). The CDR3 nucleotides read TGTGCCAGCAGCAGGACTAGCGCCTACAATGAGCAGTTCTTC. Translation gives CASSRTSAYNEQFF.

This clonotype was observed a few times. This may come from a read error, since a much larger clone is one base off. This rearrangement joins TRBV6-1 to TRBJ1-4; possible D gene TRBD1, 5 bases. Germline CDR1 is MNHNS and CDR2 is SASEGT. The CDR3 sequence is 15 residues long. The CDR3 DNA reads TGTGCCAGCAGTGAATCCTCAGGGATTAATGAAAGACTGTTTTTT. Its translation: CASSESSGINERLFF.